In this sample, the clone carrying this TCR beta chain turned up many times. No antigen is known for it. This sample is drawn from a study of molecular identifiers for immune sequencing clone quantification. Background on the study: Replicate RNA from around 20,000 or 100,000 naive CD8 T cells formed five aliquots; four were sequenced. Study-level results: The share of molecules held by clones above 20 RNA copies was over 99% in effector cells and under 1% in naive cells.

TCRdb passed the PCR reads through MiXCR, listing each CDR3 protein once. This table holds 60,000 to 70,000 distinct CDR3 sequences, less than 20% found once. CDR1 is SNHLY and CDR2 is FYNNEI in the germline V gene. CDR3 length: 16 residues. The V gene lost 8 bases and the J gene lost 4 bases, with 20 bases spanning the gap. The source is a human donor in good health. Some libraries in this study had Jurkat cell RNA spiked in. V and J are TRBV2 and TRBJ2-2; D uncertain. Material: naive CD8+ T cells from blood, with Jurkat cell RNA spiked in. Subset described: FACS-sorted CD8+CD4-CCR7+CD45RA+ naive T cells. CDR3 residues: CASVWSYEAGTGELFF. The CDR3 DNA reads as TGTGCCAGCGTGTGGTCCTATGAGGCCGGCACCGGGGAGCTGTTTTTT.